This T cell receptor beta chain was captured in a study of shared clonotypes between healthy human individuals. Notes on the study in general: When compared with the clonotypes that were shared by all four sorted-subset donors, the non-shared clonotypes turned out to have lower generation probabilities. Expectations were that clonotype sharing among donors would be affected by sequencing depth.

Germline V gene data show CDR1 as MDHEN and CDR2 as SYDVKM. The CDR3 is 15 amino acids. V trimming: 6 bases; J trimming: 4 bases; junction bases outside the gene matches: 10. Terminally differentiated effector memory CD45RA+ cells were excluded from the naive CD8 cells, which were CD45RO-negative and positively selected for CCR7. Participating donors were healthy, HIV-negative adults free of recent acute infections or vaccinations. Concerning this clone itself: Its antigen is unknown.

Assay used: immunoSEQ multiplex PCR; TCRdb lists only in-frame clones, some missing. The data contain nearly 600,000 clones, around 95% of them seen just once; the ten biggest clones take up 0.085% to 0.11%. Sequenced sample: naive CD8+ T cells sorted from blood. This rearrangement joins TRBV28 to TRBJ2-5, with TRBD2 matching 8 bases. This TCR was recovered from a woman between 25 and 40 years old in good health. Here the CDR3 reads CASSSPGAGGETQYF. In DNA form, the CDR3 reads TGTGCCAGCAGCTCCCCGGGGGCGGGAGGAGAGACCCAGTACTTC.